The clone carrying this T cell receptor (beta chain) was counted between two and nine times. No antigen is known for it. Relative to the germline gene, one junction end is altered; a read error may explain this. These data are taken from a study of Ad26.COV2.S vaccination and SARS-CoV-2 variants. Study in general: Once or twice, 56 days apart, Ad26.COV2.S was delivered intramuscularly. Study outcomes and limitations: Compared with placebo recipients, vaccine recipients had higher spike-specific TCR breadth.

Sample treatment: about 20 received Ad26.COV2.S at low or high dose, single or two shots; 5 received placebo; per-sample allocation not given. Samples came from day 63 after the first vaccine or placebo injection. This CDR3 region has 14 residues. Germline CDR1 SGHAT, CDR2 FQNNGV. Produced via immunoSEQ multiplex PCR; TCRdb's table is partial and in-frame only. Here the sample spans about 350,000 clones, approximately 90% being singletons. The gene calls are TRBV11-2 and TRBJ1-1, with 7 bases that match TRBD1. The clonotype originates from a person between 18 and 65 years old who received the Ad26.COV2.S COVID-19 vaccine or a placebo. This sample comprised peripheral blood, obtained in a trial of Ad26.COV2.S vaccine versus placebo. The CDR3, as DNA: TGTGCCAGCAGCTTAACAGGGGTGAACCCTGAAGCTTTCTTT. Translation: CASSLTGVNPEAFF.